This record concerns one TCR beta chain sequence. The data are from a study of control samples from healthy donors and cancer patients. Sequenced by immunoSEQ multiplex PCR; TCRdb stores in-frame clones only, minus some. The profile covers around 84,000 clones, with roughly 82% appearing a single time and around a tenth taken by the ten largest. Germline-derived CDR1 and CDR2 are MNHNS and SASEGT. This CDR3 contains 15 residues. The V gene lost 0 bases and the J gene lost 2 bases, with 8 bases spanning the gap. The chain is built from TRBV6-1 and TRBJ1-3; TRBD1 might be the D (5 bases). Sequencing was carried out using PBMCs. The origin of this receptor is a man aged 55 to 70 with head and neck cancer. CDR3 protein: CASSEAPGTGNTIYF. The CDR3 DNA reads TGTGCCAGCAGTGAAGCACCAGGGACTGGAAACACCATATATTTT.